This T cell receptor beta chain appears in the sequencing data of a study of blood T cell repertoires in COVID-19. The assay was immunoSEQ multiplex PCR, and TCRdb's table has in-frame clones only and misses some. The sample includes hundreds of thousands of clones, around 92% of them seen just once. This CDR3 has 17 amino acids. Germline values: CDR1 MDHEN, CDR2 SYDVKM. After removal of 4 bases from V and 4 bases from J, the junction contained 9 bases not matched to a gene. Cohorts were assigned according to the clinical history that participants reported. The source material was PBMCs or T cells enriched from blood (not recorded which). The receptor comes from a woman in her 30s who had recovered from COVID-19. The rearrangement links TRBV28 to TRBJ2-1; TRBD2 matches 11 bases. CDR3 amino acids: CASSSLQLAGVYNEQFF. The CDR3 DNA is TGTGCCAGCAGTTCCCTCCAACTAGCGGGGGTGTACAATGAGCAGTTCTTC.